This TCR beta chain was profiled in a study of CD8+ T cells in alopecia areata. Sequencing relied on a cDNA template that was reverse transcribed from extracted RNA. Profiling relied on immunoSEQ multiplex PCR, and the TCRdb table lists in-frame clones only, not all of them. The sample has about 220,000 clones, about 58% seen once; the top ten hold roughly 1.4%. This clone appeared a few times. The CDR3 sequence is 16 residues long. Trimming removed 5 bases from V and 2 bases from J; junction bases left unmatched: 10. Germline CDR1 reads ENHRY; CDR2 reads SYGVKD. Treatment denoted: oral pan-JAK inhibitor, 5-10 mg twice daily.

This chain connects TRBV10-3 to TRBJ1-2, with 8 nucleotides matching TRBD1. The sequence was collected from a human donor with alopecia areata. The source material was CD4+ T cells sorted from blood, sampled at week 4, from a patient treated with tofacitinib. The CDR3 loop is CAISQGAVSPNYGYTF. For the CDR3, the DNA is TGTGCCATCAGTCAGGGGGCAGTTTCGCCGAACTATGGCTACACCTTC.